This T cell receptor beta chain is drawn from a study of shared clonotypes between healthy human individuals. At the level of the study: A couple of women and a few men aged 18 to 49 served as donors.

Generated by immunoSEQ multiplex PCR, the TCRdb table keeps only in-frame clones and is missing some. The sample contains fewer than 850,000 clones, about 96% of which appear only once. In germline, CDR1 is SNHLY, CDR2 FYNNEI. This CDR3 is built from 13 residues. The V end lost 4 bases, the J end lost 4 bases, and 8 bases lay between the germline ends. CD45RO-negative CD8 cells positively selected for CCR7 made up the naive population, which excluded terminally differentiated effector memory CD45RA+ cells. Material: naive CD8+ T cells sorted from blood. This rearrangement joins TRBV2 to TRBJ1-5; D perhaps matches TRBD1 (6 bases). This TCR came from a man aged 25-40 years in good health. Written as DNA, the CDR3 is TGTGCCAGCAGTGGGAGGGGGAATCAGCCCCAGCATTTT. Translated: CASSGRGNQPQHF. The variable domain in full, with the rest retrieved from reference TRBV2 and TRBJ1-5, is EPEVTQTPSHQVTQMGQEVILRCVPISNHLYFYWYRQILGQKVEFLVSFYNNEISEKSEIFDDQFSVERPDGSNFTLKIRSTKLEDSAMYFCASSGRGNQPQHFGDGTRLSIL.